The T cell receptor (beta chain) described here comes from a study of cytomegalovirus exposure and HLA in healthy donors. Broader study findings: Accounts indicate the classifier identified cytomegalovirus status with strong specificity and sensitivity.

Primers for the PCR totalled 60 Vbeta and 13 Jbeta. In the authors' workflow: Per a later analysis, the number of unique TCR beta chains was about 78 million, of which 9 million to 12 million were shared. The protocol was immunoSEQ multiplex PCR, while the TCRdb copy is restricted to in-frame clones and leaves out a portion. V and J calls plus clone size are reproduced from that table; the DNA served to infer D and trimming. The sample has about 59,000 clones, roughly 80% seen once. Trimming took 0 bases from V and 2 from J, leaving 16 bases between them. CDR3 length: 18 residues. The germline V gene encodes CDR1 PRHDT and CDR2 FYEKMQ (reference sequence). Details on this clone: The antigen remains unidentified.

The origin of this receptor is a woman in her 40s in good health and CMV-seronegative. What was sequenced was PBMCs. V is TRBV13 and J is TRBJ2-2, with no clear D. CDR3 loop: CASSLGYLSTPNTGELFF. The CDR3, as DNA: TGTGCCAGCAGCTTAGGATACCTCTCCACTCCAAACACCGGGGAGCTGTTTTTT. Full variable domain (missing parts from reference TRBV13 and TRBJ2-2): AAGVIQSPRHLIKEKRETATLKCYPIPRHDTVYWYQQGPGQDPQFLISFYEKMQSDKGSIPDRFSAQQFSDYHSELNMSSLELGDSALYFCASSLGYLSTPNTGELFFGEGSRLTVL.